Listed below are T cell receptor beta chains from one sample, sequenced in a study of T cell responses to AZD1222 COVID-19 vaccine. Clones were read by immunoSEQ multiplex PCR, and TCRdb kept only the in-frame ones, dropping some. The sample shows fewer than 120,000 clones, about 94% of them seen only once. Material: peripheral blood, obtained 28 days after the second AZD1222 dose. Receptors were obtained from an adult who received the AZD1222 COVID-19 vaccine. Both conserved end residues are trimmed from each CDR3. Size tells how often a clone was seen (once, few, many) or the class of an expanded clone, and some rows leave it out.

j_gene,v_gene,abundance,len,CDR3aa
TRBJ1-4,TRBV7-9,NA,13,ASSLPGGTNEKLF
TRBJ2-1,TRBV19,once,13,ASSSWGGRYNEQF
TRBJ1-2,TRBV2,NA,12,ASTGWGSGYGYT
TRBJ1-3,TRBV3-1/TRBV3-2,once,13,ASSQGLYSGNTIY
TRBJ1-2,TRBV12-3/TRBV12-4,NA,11,ASSPAGRRGYT
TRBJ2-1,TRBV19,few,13,ASSSVSGAYNEQF
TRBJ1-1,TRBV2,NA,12,ASSEAGANTEAF
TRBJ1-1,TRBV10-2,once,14,ASSEFFRRPNTEAF
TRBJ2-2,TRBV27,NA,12,ASSLNRGTGELF
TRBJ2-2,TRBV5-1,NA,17,ASSFEEYRDSANTGELF
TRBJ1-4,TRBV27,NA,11,ASSTGINQKLF
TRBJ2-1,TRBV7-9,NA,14,ASSFEVPTPYNEQF
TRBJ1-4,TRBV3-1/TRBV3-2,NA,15,ASSQDFSDRGLEKLF
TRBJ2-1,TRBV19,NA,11,ASRDRVYNEQF
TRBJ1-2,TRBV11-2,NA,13,ASSFGFRGVAGYT
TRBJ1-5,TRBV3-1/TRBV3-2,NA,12,ASSRGQSSWSQH
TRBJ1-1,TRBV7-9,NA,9,ASSLENEAF
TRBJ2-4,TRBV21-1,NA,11,ASSKVPQNIQY
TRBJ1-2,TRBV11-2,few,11,ASTRTGKYGYT
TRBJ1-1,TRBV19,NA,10,ASRTGGTEAF
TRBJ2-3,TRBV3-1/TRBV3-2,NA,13,ASSQGVSGTDTQY
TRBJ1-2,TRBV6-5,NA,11,ASQPQEGYGYT